This T cell receptor beta chain was captured in a study of shared clonotypes between healthy human individuals. The data were produced by immunoSEQ multiplex PCR, yet TCRdb's version contains in-frame clones alone and is incomplete. The top ten hold 0.3% to 0.45% of the sample, which has 2 million to 2.5 million clones, around 92% seen once. General study results and limits: Memory subsets had estimated richness that was generally smaller than that of naive subsets. Clonotypes that were shared across four donors made up around 5% of naive CD4 clonotypes.

Germline V lookup: CDR1 SGDLS, CDR2 YYNGEE. The CDR3 totals 19 residues. The V segment lost 4 bases and the J segment 0 bases; nucleotides outside the gene matches: 10. Points on this clone: What it binds is not known.

This chain links TRBV9 with TRBJ2-4; 13 positions match TRBD2. The sequence was collected from a man aged 18 to 30 in good health. Some clones in this sample may be carry-over from other donors' samples. The sequencing sample was made of naive CD4+ T cells from PBMCs. The subset was: CD45RA+ positively selected. The CDR3 DNA follows: TGTGCCAGCAGCACCTCGGGACTAGCGGGGACACTAGCCAAAAACATTCAGTACTTC. Its protein product is CASSTSGLAGTLAKNIQYF.